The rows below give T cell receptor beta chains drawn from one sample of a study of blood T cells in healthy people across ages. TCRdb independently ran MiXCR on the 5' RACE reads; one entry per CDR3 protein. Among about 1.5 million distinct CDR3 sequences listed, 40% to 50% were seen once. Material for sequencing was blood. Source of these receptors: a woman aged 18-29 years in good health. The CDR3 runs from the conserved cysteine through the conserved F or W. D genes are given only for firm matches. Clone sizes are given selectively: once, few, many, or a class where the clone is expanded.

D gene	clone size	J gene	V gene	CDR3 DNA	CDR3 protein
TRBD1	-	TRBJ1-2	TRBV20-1	TGCAGTGCTAGAGCCCAGGGACAGGGTGGCCTTAACTATGGCTACACCTTC	CSARAQGQGGLNYGYTF
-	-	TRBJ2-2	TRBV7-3	TGTGCCAGCAGATCCGGGGATGCCACCGGGGAGCTGTTTTTT	CASRSGDATGELFF
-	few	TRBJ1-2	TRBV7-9	TGTGCCAGCAGCTTATATGCGGGGACTGATGGCTACACCTTC	CASSLYAGTDGYTF
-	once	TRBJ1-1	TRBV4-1	TGCGCCAGCAGCCTACGGTTCTCACGGGACACTGAAGCTTTCTTT	CASSLRFSRDTEAFF
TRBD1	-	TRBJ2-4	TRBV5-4	TGTGCCGGCAGCGTAGAATACAGGGGGAACATTCAGTACTTC	CAGSVEYRGNIQYF
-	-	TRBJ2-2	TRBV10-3	TGTGCCATCAGTGGGGGGGGCGCATCCGGGGAGCTGTTTTTT	CAISGGGASGELFF
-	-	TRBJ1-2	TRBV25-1	TGTGCCAGCAGTGACAGTAGTCCCAGGGACTATGGCTACACCTTC	CASSDSSPRDYGYTF
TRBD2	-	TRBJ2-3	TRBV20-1	TGCAGTGCTCTGACCGGGGGGAACACAGATACGCAGTATTTT	CSALTGGNTDTQYF
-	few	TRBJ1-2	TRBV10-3	TGTGCCATCAGTGAGGCCCTACCGGGGGAGTATGGCTACACCTTC	CAISEALPGEYGYTF
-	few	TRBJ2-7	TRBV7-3	TGTGCCAGCAGCTTAATGCACTCCACCTACGAGCAGTACTTC	CASSLMHSTYEQYF
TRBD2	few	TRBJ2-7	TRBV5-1	TGCGCCAGCAGCTTGTTGGCTAGCGGGAGCGGATCCTACGAGCAGTACTTC	CASSLLASGSGSYEQYF
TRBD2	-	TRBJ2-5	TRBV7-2	TGTGCCAGCAGCTTACAGACTAGCCGGGGCAATGAGCAGTACTTC	CASSLQTSRGNEQYF
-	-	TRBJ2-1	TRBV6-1	TGTGCCAGCAGTCCCCGATTCGGCCGCCGGGGGCATGAGCAGTTCTTC	CASSPRFGRRGHEQFF
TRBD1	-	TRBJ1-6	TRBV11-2	TGTGCCAGCAGCCCCCAGACAGGGGGTACGGCACCCCTCCACTTT	CASSPQTGGTAPLHF
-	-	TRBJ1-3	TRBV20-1	TGCAGTGCTAGAGGGCCAGGGGTGGGAAACACCATATATTTT	CSARGPGVGNTIYF
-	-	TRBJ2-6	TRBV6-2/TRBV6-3	TGTGCCAGCGAAAACTCTGGGGCCAACGTCCTGACTTTC	CASENSGANVLTF
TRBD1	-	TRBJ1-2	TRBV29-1	TGCAGCGTAGACCAGACAGGGTCAGGCTCTGGCTACACCTTC	CSVDQTGSGSGYTF
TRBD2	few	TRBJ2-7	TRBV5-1	TGCGCCAGCAGCTGGGGGCTAGCGGGTTCCTACGAGCAGTACTTC	CASSWGLAGSYEQYF
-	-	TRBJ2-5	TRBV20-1	TGCAGTGCTGGTGGGGGCGAACTCTATGAGCAGTACTTC	CSAGGGELYEQYF
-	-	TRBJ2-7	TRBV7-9	TGTGCCAGCAGCTTAGAGAGGCTAGCCCTCTCCTACAATGAGCAGTACTTC	CASSLERLALSYNEQYF
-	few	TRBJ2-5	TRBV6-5	TGTGCCAGCAGCCAAACTGAGACCCGGACGGGGGAGCAGTACTTC	CASSQTETRTGEQYF
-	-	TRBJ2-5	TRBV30	TGTGCCTGGAGTGTTCCGCCGGGGGAGCAGTACTTC	CAWSVPPGEQYF
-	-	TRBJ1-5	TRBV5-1	TGCGCCAGCAGCTGGATTGGAGGTGGCAATCAGCCCCAGCATTTT	CASSWIGGGNQPQHF
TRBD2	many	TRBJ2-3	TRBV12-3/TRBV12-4	TGTGCCAGCAGTTCTACTAGCGGGGGTTCTAGCACAGATACGCAGTATTTT	CASSSTSGGSSTDTQYF
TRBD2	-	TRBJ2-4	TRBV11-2	TGTGCCAGCAGCTTGGGGGGACTAGCCGAAGCCAAAAACATTCAGTACTTC	CASSLGGLAEAKNIQYF
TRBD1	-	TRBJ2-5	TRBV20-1	TGCAGTCCCGGACAGGGCGGGGAGCAGTACTTC	CSPGQGGEQYF
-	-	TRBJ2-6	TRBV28	TGTGCCAGCAGTTCCTCCGGGACGGCCTCTGGGGCCAACGTCCTGACTTTC	CASSSSGTASGANVLTF
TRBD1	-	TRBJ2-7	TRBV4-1	TGCGCCAGCAGCCCTCTCTGGGACAGGGAGAGATACGAGCAGTACTTC	CASSPLWDRERYEQYF
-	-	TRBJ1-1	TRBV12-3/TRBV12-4	TGTGCCAGCAGCCGCAGTAAAAACACTGAAGCTTTCTTT	CASSRSKNTEAFF
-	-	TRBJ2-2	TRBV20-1	TGCAGTGCTAGACAAACTAGCTCGGCCGGGGAGCTGTTTTTT	CSARQTSSAGELFF
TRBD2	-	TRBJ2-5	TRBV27	TGTGCCAGCAGTCGCGGGACTAGCGGGACGGGGCAAGAGACCCAGTACTTC	CASSRGTSGTGQETQYF
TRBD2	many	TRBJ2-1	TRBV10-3	TGTGCCATCAGTGAGAATCTAGCGGGGAGTAATGAGCAGTTCTTC	CAISENLAGSNEQFF
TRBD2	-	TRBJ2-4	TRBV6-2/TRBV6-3	TGTGCCAGCAGTCACACCCCGACTAGCGGGTCTTCCAAAAACATTCAGTACTTC	CASSHTPTSGSSKNIQYF
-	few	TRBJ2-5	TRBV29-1	TGCAGCGTTGACGAGGGGTCGGAGACCCAGTACTTC	CSVDEGSETQYF
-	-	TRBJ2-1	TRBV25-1	TGTGCCAGCAGTGAAGTTCGTGGGGACTACAATGAGCAGTTCTTC	CASSEVRGDYNEQFF
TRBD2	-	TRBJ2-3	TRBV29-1	TGCAGCGTACGCCCGACTAGCCCTAGCACAGATACGCAGTATTTT	CSVRPTSPSTDTQYF
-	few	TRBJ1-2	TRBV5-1	TGCGCCAGCAGCTTGGACAGAGTTTATAGTAGCACCTTC	CASSLDRVYSSTF
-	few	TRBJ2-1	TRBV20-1	TGCAGTGCCCCCCGCGACAGGTTCTACAATGAGCAGTTCTTC	CSAPRDRFYNEQFF
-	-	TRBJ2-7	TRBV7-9	TGTGCCAGCAGCTCCACTTCGACAGCTTCCTACGAGCAGTACTTC	CASSSTSTASYEQYF
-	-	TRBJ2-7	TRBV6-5	TGTGCCAGCAGTACAACTAGCAGGGTATACGAGCAGTACTTC	CASSTTSRVYEQYF
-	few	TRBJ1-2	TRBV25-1	TGTGCCAGCAGTTCAATTAACTATGGCTACACCTTC	CASSSINYGYTF
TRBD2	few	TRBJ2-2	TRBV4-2	TGTGCCAGCAGCCTGACTAGCGGGAAACCGCCCGGGGAGCTGTTTTTT	CASSLTSGKPPGELFF
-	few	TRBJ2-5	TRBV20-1	TGCAGTGCTAGACCCCGGGGTCAATATGAGCAGTACTTC	CSARPRGQYEQYF
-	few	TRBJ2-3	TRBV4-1	TGCGCCAGCAGCCACGAACCGGGGTCAGATACGCAGTATTTT	CASSHEPGSDTQYF
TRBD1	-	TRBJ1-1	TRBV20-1	TGCAGTGCTTATAACAGGGGAAGTGGGCGTAATACTGAAGCTTTCTTT	CSAYNRGSGRNTEAFF
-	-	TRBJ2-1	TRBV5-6	TGTGCCAGCAGCTTCCCTAGCGCCCTAAACAATGAGCAGTTCTTC	CASSFPSALNNEQFF
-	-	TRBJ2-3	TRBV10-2	TGCGCCAGCAGTGAGGACCCCTACGGGGGCGCCACAGATACGCAGTATTTT	CASSEDPYGGATDTQYF
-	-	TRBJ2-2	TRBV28	TGTGCCAGCAGTCGAGAGTCCGGCGGGGAGCTGTTTTTT	CASSRESGGELFF
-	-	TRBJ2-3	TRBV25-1	TGTGCCAGCACCCCCTGGGGCTTCACAGATACGCAGTATTTT	CASTPWGFTDTQYF
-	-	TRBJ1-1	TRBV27	TGTGCCAGCAGTATCACACAGGGACTGAACACTGAAGCTTTCTTT	CASSITQGLNTEAFF
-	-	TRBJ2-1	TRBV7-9	TGTGCCAGCAGCTTCGGCGGACTGCAGTTCTTC	CASSFGGLQFF
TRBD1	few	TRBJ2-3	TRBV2	TGTGCCAGCAGTGGCGACAGGGGTATTGCAGATACGCAGTATTTT	CASSGDRGIADTQYF
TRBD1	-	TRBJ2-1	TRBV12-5	TGTGCTAGTGGCCTGGGACAGGTTAGGAATGAGCAGTTCTTC	CASGLGQVRNEQFF
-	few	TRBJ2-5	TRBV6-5	TGTGCCAGCAGCCGAGACACCAGTTCCGGGGCCCAGTACTTC	CASSRDTSSGAQYF
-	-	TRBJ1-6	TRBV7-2	TGTGCCAGCAGCTTAGCTAACCCAGGGTCACCCCTCCACTTT	CASSLANPGSPLHF
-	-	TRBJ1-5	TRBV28	TGTGCCAGCAGTTTACAGGGGACTGGGCAGCCCCAGCATTTT	CASSLQGTGQPQHF
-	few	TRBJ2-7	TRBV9	TGTGCCAGCAGCGTAGATGGGGGCAATTACCGCTACGAGCAGTACTTC	CASSVDGGNYRYEQYF
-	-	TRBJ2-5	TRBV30	TGTGCCTGGAGTCACGGAGTTGGGCCAGCAGAGACCCAGTACTTC	CAWSHGVGPAETQYF
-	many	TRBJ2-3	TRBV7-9	TGTGCCAGCAGCTTTACAGCAGATACGCAGTATTTT	CASSFTADTQYF